These 2 T cell receptor beta chains came from one sample sequenced in a study of blood T cell repertoires in COVID-19. Sequenced by immunoSEQ multiplex PCR; TCRdb stores in-frame clones only, minus some. The sample consists of 130,000 to 150,000 clones, about four fifths of them appearing once. The sample comprised peripheral blood. These receptors all come from a man aged 70-80 years who had recovered from COVID-19.

On this clone itself: Other DNA sequences within the sample encode an identical CDR3. The V gene is TRBV19, the J gene TRBJ1-2, with 7 positions matching TRBD1. Germline values: CDR1 LNHDA, CDR2 SQIVND (reference sequence). The CDR3 runs 13 residues. V dropped 5 bases and J dropped 3; count of bases not matched to a gene: 3. The CDR3 sequence: CASSADRDYGYTF. The CDR3 DNA reads as TGTGCCAGTAGTGCTGACAGGGACTATGGCTACACCTTC.

The table lists this clone with a count of one. The chain links TRBV6-5 to TRBJ1-1, with D possibly TRBD1 on 5 matching bases. The germline gives CDR1 MNHEY, CDR2 SVGAGI. Between the trimmed V and J ends, which lost 4 bases and 2 bases, there was a span of 11 bases. The CDR3 has 14 amino acids. CDR3 sequence reads: CASSSETVNTEAFF. The CDR3 bases are TGTGCCAGCAGTTCCGAGACAGTTAACACTGAAGCTTTCTTT.